This TCR beta chain stems from a study of patients and donors after allogeneic stem cell transplantation. Between the trimmed V and J ends, which lost 6 bases and 2 bases, there was a span of 8 bases. The germline V gene has CDR1 MNHEY and CDR2 SVGAGI. There are 13 residues in the CDR3. MiXCR, run by TCRdb on the RT-PCR reads, gives a single entry per CDR3 protein. Of 80,000 to 90,000 distinct CDR3 sequences in the sample, about 44% were seen once. This sequence joins TRBV6-5 and TRBJ1-5; D gene unclear. The clonotype comes from a human donor who was either an allogeneic HSCT recipient or a stem cell or donor lymphocyte infusion donor (not recorded which). It is not recorded whose cells these are; they may come from a transplant donor. Sample: blood, either unsorted or a sorted T cell fraction (not recorded which). This CDR3 reads CASSPPGNQPQHF. As DNA, the CDR3 is TGTGCCAGCAGCCCTCCCGGCAATCAGCCCCAGCATTTT.